These 20 T cell receptor beta chains originate from one sample sequenced in a study of blood T cells in healthy people across ages. A second about 7 to 11 cycle PCR used barcoded and J-beta primers. Each CDR3 protein is one row after TCRdb ran MiXCR on the 5' RACE reads. The data hold about 590,000 distinct CDR3 sequences, with roughly 30% observed a single time. The source material was blood. The source of these receptors is a woman aged 80 or older in good health.

This chain connects TRBV20-1 to TRBJ2-2, with 10 bases that match TRBD2. V was clipped by 2 bases and J by 3 bases; unmatched bases: 6. CDR3 length equals 16 residues. CDR1 is DFQATT and CDR2 is SNEGSKA in the germline V gene (reference sequence). CDR3 in amino acids: CSARLAGGRDTGELFF. The CDR3 DNA reads as TGCAGTGCTAGATTAGCGGGGGGCCGAGACACCGGGGAGCTGTTTTTT.

This clonotype appeared a few times. The chain recombines TRBV30 with TRBJ1-6, with D unclear. Trimming took 2 bases from V and 7 from J, leaving 9 bases between them. CDR1 and CDR2 (germline): GTSNPN, SVGIG (reference sequence). This CDR3 has 13 amino acids. CDR3 bases: TGTGCCTGGAGTTTAGGCTGGAATTCACCCCTCCACTTT. Translating it yields CAWSLGWNSPLHF.

A note on this clonotype: Being one base from a much bigger clone, this may be a read error. V and J are TRBV6-2 or TRBV6-3 and TRBJ2-5; 11 nucleotides agree with TRBD1. Germline assignment: CDR1 MNHEY and CDR2 SVGEGT. This CDR3 is built from 16 residues. In nucleotides, the CDR3 is TGTGCCGGCAGCCCAGGGACAGGGGGATGGCAAGAGACCCAGTACTTC. Translated, it gives CAGSPGTGGWQETQYF.

The chain employs TRBV7-2 and TRBJ2-4; perhaps TRBD2 as D (5 bases). The V gene's germline CDR1 is SGHTA and CDR2 FQGNSA. The length of the CDR3 is 16 residues. V dropped 1 base and J dropped 2 bases, with 12 bases sitting between them. In DNA, the CDR3 is TGTGCCAGCAGCTTAGATTATCGGGGTCCCAAAAACATTCAGTACTTC. As protein: CASSLDYRGPKNIQYF. Drawing the rest from reference TRBV7-2 and TRBJ2-4, the complete variable domain is GAGVSQSPSNKVTEKGKDVELRCDPISGHTALYWYRQSLGQGLEFLIYFQGNSAPDKSGLPSDRFSAERTGGSVSTLTIQRTQQEDSAVYLCASSLDYRGPKNIQYFGAGTRLSVL.

The chain links TRBV9 to TRBJ1-2; 7 nucleotides agree with TRBD1. J gave up 4 bases and V 0 bases, and 6 bases lay outside the gene matches. Germline V gives CDR1 SGDLS, CDR2 YYNGEE. The length of the CDR3 is 15 residues. Here the CDR3 reads CASSVAEGGVYGYTF. For the CDR3, the DNA is TGTGCCAGCAGCGTAGCCGAAGGGGGCGTCTATGGCTACACCTTC.

The table lists this clonotype with many counts. The rearrangement joins TRBV20-1 to TRBJ2-7; D is unresolved. The CDR3 consists of 13 residues. Trimming removed 6 bases from V and 1 base from J, with 13 bases in between. Germline V gene data show CDR1 as DFQATT and CDR2 as SNEGSKA (reference sequence). The CDR3 loop is CSASATLSYEQYF. In DNA, the CDR3 is TGCAGTGCCTCGGCTACTCTATCCTACGAGCAGTACTTC.

Points on this clonotype: Possible read error: a much larger clone is one base away. V gene TRBV5-1 combines with J gene TRBJ1-6; 7 nucleotides line up with TRBD1. Germline V lookup: CDR1 SGHRS, CDR2 YFSETQ. The CDR3 covers 14 residues. In DNA, the CDR3 is TGCGCCAGCAGCTTAGGGACAGTCGGTTCACCCCCCCACTTT. This encodes CASSLGTVGSPPHF.

The CDR3 nucleotides read TGTGCCAGCAACCCCCGGACAGGGGGGGGCGGGGAGCTGTTTTTT. Translated: CASNPRTGGGGELFF. The chain joins TRBV7-3 to TRBJ2-2; 10 bases map to TRBD1. The CDR3 loop spans 15 amino acids. Germline V gives CDR1 SGHTA, CDR2 FQGTGA. The trim removed 7 bases at V and 7 bases at J, leaving 9 bases unmatched. Full variable domain (remainder filled in from reference TRBV7-3 and TRBJ2-2): GAGVSQTPSNKVTEKGKYVELRCDPISGHTALYWYRQSLGQGPEFLIYFQGTGAADDSGLPNDRFFAVRPEGSVSTLKIQRTERGDSAVYLCASNPRTGGGGELFFGEGSRLTVL.

This clonotype was seen many times. This chain connects TRBV7-6 to TRBJ1-4; tentatively, D is TRBD1 (6 bases). V was clipped by 1 base and J by 8 bases, with 11 bases between them. CDR3 length: 14 residues. CDR1 is SGHVS and CDR2 is FNYEAQ in the germline V gene. CDR3 loop: CASSLGAGEEKLFF. In DNA, the CDR3 is TGTGCCAGCAGCTTAGGGGCAGGGGAAGAAAAACTGTTTTTT.

At least ten counts were recorded for this clonotype. This chain joins TRBV11-2 and TRBJ2-5, with a possible D match to TRBD1 (5 bases). The CDR3 is 14 residues long. Germline CDR1 is SGHAT and CDR2 is FQNNGV. V lost 5 bases to trimming and J lost 2 bases, with 12 bases between them. CDR3 in DNA: TGTGCCAGCAGCCGTATCACAGGACAAGAGACCCAGTACTTC. Protein product: CASSRITGQETQYF.

This clonotype has ten or more counts. The V and J genes are TRBV27 and TRBJ2-1, with D possibly being TRBD2 (6 bases). The germline V gene has CDR1 MNHEY and CDR2 SMNVEV (reference sequence). With 6 bases removed from V and 4 bases from J, the gap between germline ends came to 10 bases. The CDR3 is 13 residues long. This chain's CDR3 is CASRRRGYNEQFF. The CDR3 nucleotides read TGTGCCAGCAGGAGGAGGGGATACAATGAGCAGTTCTTC.

This clonotype was seen at least ten times. V is TRBV9 and J is TRBJ2-7; 9 nucleotides agree with TRBD1. From germline, CDR1 is SGDLS and CDR2 YYNGEE. V lost 2 bases to trimming and J lost 7 bases; unmatched junction nucleotides: 10. CDR3 size: 15 residues. The CDR3 region is CASSVAPGQGREQYF. The CDR3 DNA is TGTGCCAGCAGCGTCGCCCCAGGACAGGGGCGTGAGCAGTACTTC.

On this clonotype: A much larger clonotype is one base distant, so this may be a read error. The chain links TRBV4-3 to TRBJ1-6; no clear D. Germline CDR1 reads LGHNA; CDR2 reads YSLEER. The CDR3 spans 13 residues. The germline V and J ends were trimmed by 4 bases and 10 bases, with 11 bases remaining between them. This chain's CDR3 is CASSRDLQSPLHF. The CDR3 DNA follows: TGCGCCAGCAGCCGAGACCTCCAATCACCCCTCCACTTT.

This clonotype was seen only a few times. The V call is TRBV7-9, the J call TRBJ1-1, with D possibly TRBD1 on 5 matching bases. V lost 5 bases to trimming and J lost 5 bases, with 15 bases between them. The CDR3 is 14 residues long. The germline V gene encodes CDR1 SEHNR and CDR2 FQNEAQ (reference sequence). DNA of the CDR3: TGTGCCAGCAGCACGACTTTGGGGGGGACTGAAGCTTTCTTT. Residues: CASSTTLGGTEAFF.

Points on this clonotype: No conserved phenylalanine or tryptophan ends this CDR3, so it is likely a read error. This chain connects TRBV7-6 to TRBJ1-3; D ambiguous. The CDR3 runs 14 residues. The germline V and J ends were trimmed by 5 bases and 8 bases, with 16 bases remaining between them. Germline lookup yields CDR1 SGHVS and CDR2 FNYEAQ. The CDR3 region is CASSPMLVADTIYC. DNA of the CDR3: TGTGCCAGCAGCCCAATGTTGGTGGCTGACACCATATATTGT.

In this sample, this clonotype turned up many times. The V and J genes are TRBV18 and TRBJ1-1; no clear D gene. V lost 0 bases to trimming and J lost 3 bases, with 8 bases between them. The germline V gene encodes CDR1 KGHSH and CDR2 LQKENI. The CDR3 is made up of 14 amino acids. For the CDR3, the DNA is TGTGCCAGCTCACCACCCGCCGGGTACACTGAAGCTTTCTTT. Its translation is CASSPPAGYTEAFF.

This clonotype was seen more than once but under ten times. CDR3 region: CASSTQGAPGSGNTIYF. The DNA of the CDR3 is TGCGCCAGCAGCACGCAGGGGGCGCCGGGTAGTGGAAACACCATATATTTT. The chain couples TRBV4-1 to TRBJ1-3; TRBD1 matches 8 bases. Germline V gene sequence: CDR1 MGHRA, CDR2 YSYEKL. This CDR3 contains 17 residues. Trimming removed 5 bases from V and 3 bases from J; junction bases left unmatched: 12.

This clonotype was seen many times. V gene TRBV5-6 combines with J gene TRBJ2-5; tentatively, D is TRBD1 (5 bases). V was shortened by 0 bases and J by 0 bases, with 15 bases between the two germline ends. Germline CDR1 is SGHDT and CDR2 is YYEEEE. The CDR3 sequence is 17 residues long. The CDR3 DNA follows: TGTGCCAGCAGCTTGGGACAGTCAAGGTTTTACCAAGAGACCCAGTACTTC. Translated, it gives CASSLGQSRFYQETQYF. The full variable domain, its missing parts supplied by reference TRBV5-6 and TRBJ2-5, is DAGVTQSPTHLIKTRGQQVTLRCSPKSGHDTVSWYQQALGQGPQFIFQYYEEEERQRGNFPDRFSGHQFPNYSSELNVNALLLGDSALYLCASSLGQSRFYQETQYFGPGTRLLVL.

This clonotype has a handful of counts. This sequence may be a read error, since a much larger clone differs from it by one base. This chain joins TRBV5-5 and TRBJ2-5, with 7 bases lining up with TRBD2. The germline V gene encodes CDR1 SGHKS and CDR2 YYEKEE (reference sequence). The CDR3 totals 14 residues. Here the CDR3 reads CAGSSGTTPETQYF. CDR3 in DNA: TGTGCCGGCAGCTCCGGGACTACTCCAGAGACCCAGTACTTC. Complete variable domain (other parts from reference TRBV5-5 and TRBJ2-5): DAGVTQSPTHLIKTRGQQVTLRCSPISGHKSVSWYQQVLGQGPQFIFQYYEKEERGRGNFPDRFSARQFPNYSSELNVNALLLGDSALYLCAGSSGTTPETQYFGPGTRLLVL.

This clonotype occurred many times. V is TRBV20-1 and J is TRBJ2-1, with 9 bases aligning to TRBD2. There are 13 residues in the CDR3. The trim removed 4 bases at V and 3 bases at J, leaving 1 base unmatched. CDR1 is DFQATT and CDR2 is SNEGSKA in the germline V gene (reference sequence). The CDR3 region is CSATSGNYNEQFF. The CDR3 nucleotides are TGCAGTGCTACTAGCGGGAACTACAATGAGCAGTTCTTC.